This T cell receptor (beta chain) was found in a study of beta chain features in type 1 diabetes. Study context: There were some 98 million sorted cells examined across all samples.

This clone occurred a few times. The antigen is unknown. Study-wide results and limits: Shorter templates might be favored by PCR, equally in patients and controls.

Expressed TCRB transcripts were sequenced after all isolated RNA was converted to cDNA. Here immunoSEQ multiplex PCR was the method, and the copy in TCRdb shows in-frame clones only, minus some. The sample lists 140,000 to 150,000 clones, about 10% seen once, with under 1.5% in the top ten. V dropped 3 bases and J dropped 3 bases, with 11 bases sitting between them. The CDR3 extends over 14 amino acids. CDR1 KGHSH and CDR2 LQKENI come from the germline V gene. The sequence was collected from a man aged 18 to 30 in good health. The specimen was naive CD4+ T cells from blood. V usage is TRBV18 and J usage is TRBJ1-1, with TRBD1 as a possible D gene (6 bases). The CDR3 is CASSPGAGDTEAFF. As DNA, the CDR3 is TGTGCCAGCTCACCGGGGGCTGGGGACACTGAAGCTTTCTTT.